This TCR beta chain originates from a study of naive and memory T cell subsets. Cells stained for CD3, CD4, CD8, CD45RA, CD27 and viability were sorted into four CD45RA/CD27 subsets. This clonotype is medium-sized by share. Antigen unknown. An equimolar mix of two oligonucleotides served as the beta constant-region primer for TRBC1 and TRBC2. Four rounds of PCR amplified the ligated cDNA using nested alpha and beta constant-region primers plus SP2. TCRdb passed the UMI-ligation and nested PCR reads through MiXCR, listing each CDR3 protein once. The data contain 2,500 to 3,000 distinct CDR3 sequences, roughly 4.8% of them singletons. This CDR3 region has 17 residues. Germline V gene lookup returns CDR1 MDHEN and CDR2 SYDVKM. Trimming took 5 bases from V and 1 from J; bases not matched to a gene: 10. Study-level findings and limits: The power law exponent of TCR abundance differed between naive and memory cells. Each distinct alpha or beta sequence counts as one clonotype.

The source is a human donor in good health. J is TRBJ1-5 and V is TRBV28, with 8 nucleotides matching TRBD1. Sequencing was done on a sample of CD4+ TEMRA cells from blood. Subset of the sample: effector memory re-expressing CD45RA, CD45RA+ CD27-. The CDR3 DNA follows: TGTGCCAGCAGTGTGGGGACAGGCCTCCAGAGCAATCAGCCCCAGCATTTT. As protein: CASSVGTGLQSNQPQHF. The whole variable domain, remainder taken from reference TRBV28 and TRBJ1-5, is DVKVTQSSRYLVKRTGEKVFLECVQDMDHENMFWYRQDPGLGLRLIYFSYDVKMKEKGDIPEGYSVSREKKERFSLILESASTNQTSMYLCASSVGTGLQSNQPQHFGDGTRLSIL.